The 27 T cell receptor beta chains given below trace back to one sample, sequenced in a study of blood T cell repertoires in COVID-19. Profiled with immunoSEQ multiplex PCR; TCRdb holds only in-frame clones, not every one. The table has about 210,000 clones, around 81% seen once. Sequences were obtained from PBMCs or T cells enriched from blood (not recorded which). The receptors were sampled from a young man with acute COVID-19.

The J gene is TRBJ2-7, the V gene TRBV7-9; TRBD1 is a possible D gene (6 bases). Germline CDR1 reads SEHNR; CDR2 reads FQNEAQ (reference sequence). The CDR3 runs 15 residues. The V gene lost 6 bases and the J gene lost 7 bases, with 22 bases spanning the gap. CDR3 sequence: CASSPNRQGTGEQYF. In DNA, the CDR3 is TGTGCCAGCAGTCCGAATCGGCAGGGGACGGGGGAGCAGTACTTC.

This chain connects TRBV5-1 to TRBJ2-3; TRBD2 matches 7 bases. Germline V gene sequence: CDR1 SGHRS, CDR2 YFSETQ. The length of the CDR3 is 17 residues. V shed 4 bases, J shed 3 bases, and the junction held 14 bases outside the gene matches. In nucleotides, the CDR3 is TGCGCCAGCAGCACCTACTCTAGCGGTGTGGGGACAGATACGCAGTATTTT. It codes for CASSTYSSGVGTDTQYF.

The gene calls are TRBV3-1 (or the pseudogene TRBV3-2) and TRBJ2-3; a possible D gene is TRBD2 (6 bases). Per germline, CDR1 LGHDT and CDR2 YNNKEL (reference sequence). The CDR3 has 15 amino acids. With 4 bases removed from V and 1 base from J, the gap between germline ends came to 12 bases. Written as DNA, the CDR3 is TGTGCCAGCAGCCTGGGCGGGGTCGGCACAGATACGCAGTATTTT. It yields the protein CASSLGGVGTDTQYF.

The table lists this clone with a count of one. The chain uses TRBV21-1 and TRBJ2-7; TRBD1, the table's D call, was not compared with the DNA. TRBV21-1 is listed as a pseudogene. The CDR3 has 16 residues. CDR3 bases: TGTGCCAGCAGCAGAGGAATATCGGACAGGGCCTACGAGCAGTACTTC. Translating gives CASSRGISDRAYEQYF.

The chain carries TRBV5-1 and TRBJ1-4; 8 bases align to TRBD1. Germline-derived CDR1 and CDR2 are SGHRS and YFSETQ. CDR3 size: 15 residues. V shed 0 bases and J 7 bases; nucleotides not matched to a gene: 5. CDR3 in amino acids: CASSLENRGGEKLFF. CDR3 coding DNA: TGCGCCAGCAGCTTGGAAAACAGGGGGGGTGAAAAACTGTTTTTT. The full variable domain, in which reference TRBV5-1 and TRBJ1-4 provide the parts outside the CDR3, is KAGVTQTPRYLIKTRGQQVTLSCSPISGHRSVSWYQQTPGQGLQFLFEYFSETQRNKGNFPGRFSGRQFSNSRSEMNVSTLELGDSALYLCASSLENRGGEKLFFGSGTQLSVL.

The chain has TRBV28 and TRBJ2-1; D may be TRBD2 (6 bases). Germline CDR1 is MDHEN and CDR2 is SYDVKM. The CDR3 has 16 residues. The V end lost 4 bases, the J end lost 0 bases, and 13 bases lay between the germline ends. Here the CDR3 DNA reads TGTGCCAGCAGTTCCGATCCCGGGAGCTCCTACAATGAGCAGTTCTTC. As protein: CASSSDPGSSYNEQFF. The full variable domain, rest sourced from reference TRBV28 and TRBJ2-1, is DVKVTQSSRYLVKRTGEKVFLECVQDMDHENMFWYRQDPGLGLRLIYFSYDVKMKEKGDIPEGYSVSREKKERFSLILESASTNQTSMYLCASSSDPGSSYNEQFFGPGTRLTVL.

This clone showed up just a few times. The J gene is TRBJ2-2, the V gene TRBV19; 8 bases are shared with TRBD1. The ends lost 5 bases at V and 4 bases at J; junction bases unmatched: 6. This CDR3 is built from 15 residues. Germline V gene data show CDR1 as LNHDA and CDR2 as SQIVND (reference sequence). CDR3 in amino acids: CASSRDRGGTGELFF. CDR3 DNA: TGTGCCAGTAGTCGAGACAGGGGAGGCACCGGGGAGCTGTTTTTT.

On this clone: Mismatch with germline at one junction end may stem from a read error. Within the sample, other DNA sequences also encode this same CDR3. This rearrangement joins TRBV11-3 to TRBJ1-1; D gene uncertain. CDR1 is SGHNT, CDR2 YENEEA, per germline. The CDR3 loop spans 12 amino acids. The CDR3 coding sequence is TGTGCCAGCAGCTCACTCCGGGGAGAAGCCTTCTTT. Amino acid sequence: CASSSLRGEAFF.

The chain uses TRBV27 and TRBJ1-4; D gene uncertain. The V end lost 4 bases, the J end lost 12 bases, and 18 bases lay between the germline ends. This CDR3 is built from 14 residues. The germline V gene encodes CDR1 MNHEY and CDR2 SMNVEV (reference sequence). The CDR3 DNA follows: TGTGCCAGCAGTTCTCGCGACCCGACCGGGGAACTGTTTTTT. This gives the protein CASSSRDPTGELFF. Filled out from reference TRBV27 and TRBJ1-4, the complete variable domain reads EAQVTQNPRYLITVTGKKLTVTCSQNMNHEYMSWYRQDPGLGLRQIYYSMNVEVTDKGDVPEGYKVSRKEKRNFPLILESPSPNQTSLYFCASSSRDPTGELFFGSGTQLSVL.

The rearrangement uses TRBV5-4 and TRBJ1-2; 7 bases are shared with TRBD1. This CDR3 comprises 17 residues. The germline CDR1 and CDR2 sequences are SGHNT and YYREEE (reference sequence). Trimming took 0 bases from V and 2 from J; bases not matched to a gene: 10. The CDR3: CASSLAAPGQKNYGYTF. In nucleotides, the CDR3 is TGTGCCAGCAGCTTGGCTGCTCCGGGACAGAAAAACTATGGCTACACCTTC.

CDR3 nucleotides: TGTGCCAGTGCATATGGGGGGGGGCCGAACACTGAAGCTTTCTTT. Its translation: CASAYGGGPNTEAFF. The rearrangement joins TRBV19 to TRBJ1-1, with D perhaps TRBD1 (6 bases). The CDR3 spans 15 residues. The germline gives CDR1 LNHDA, CDR2 SQIVND (reference sequence). The V and J ends lost 8 bases and 1 base respectively, with 17 bases between them.

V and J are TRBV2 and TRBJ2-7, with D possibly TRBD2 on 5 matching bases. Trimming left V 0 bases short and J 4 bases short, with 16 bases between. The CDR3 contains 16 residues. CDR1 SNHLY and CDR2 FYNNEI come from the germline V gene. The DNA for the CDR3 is TGTGCCAGCAGTGAAGCGCTTCGAGGGTTTGTATACGAGCAGTACTTC. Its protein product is CASSEALRGFVYEQYF.

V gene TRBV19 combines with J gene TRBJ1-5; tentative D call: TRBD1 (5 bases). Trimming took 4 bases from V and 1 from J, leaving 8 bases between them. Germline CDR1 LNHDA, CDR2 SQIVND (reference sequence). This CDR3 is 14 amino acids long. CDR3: CASSTRQSNQPQHF. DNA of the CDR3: TGTGCCAGTAGTACGCGACAGAGCAATCAGCCCCAGCATTTT.

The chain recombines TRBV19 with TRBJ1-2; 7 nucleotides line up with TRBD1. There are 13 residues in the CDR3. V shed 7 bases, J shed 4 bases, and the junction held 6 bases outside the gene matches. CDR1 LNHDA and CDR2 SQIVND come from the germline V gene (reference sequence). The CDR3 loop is CASTDRTIYGYTF. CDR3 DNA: TGTGCCAGTACGGACAGGACGATCTATGGCTACACCTTC.

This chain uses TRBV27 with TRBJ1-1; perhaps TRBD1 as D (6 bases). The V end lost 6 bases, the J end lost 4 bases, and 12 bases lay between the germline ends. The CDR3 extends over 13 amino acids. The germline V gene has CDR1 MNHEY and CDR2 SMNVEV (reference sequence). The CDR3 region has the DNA TGTGCCAGCAGACGACAGGCGGCCACTGAAGCTTTCTTT. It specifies CASRRQAATEAFF.

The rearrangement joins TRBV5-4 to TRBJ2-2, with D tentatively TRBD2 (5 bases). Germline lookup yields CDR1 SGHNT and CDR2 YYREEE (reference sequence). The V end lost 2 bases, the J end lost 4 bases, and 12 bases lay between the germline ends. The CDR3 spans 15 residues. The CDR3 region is CASSFLGVGTGELFF. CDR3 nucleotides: TGTGCCAGCAGCTTTCTCGGGGTGGGCACCGGGGAGCTGTTTTTT.

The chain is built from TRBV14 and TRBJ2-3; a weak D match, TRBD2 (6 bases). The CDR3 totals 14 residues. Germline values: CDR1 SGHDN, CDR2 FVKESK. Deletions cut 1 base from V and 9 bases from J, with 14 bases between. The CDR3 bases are TGTGCCAGCAGCCAAGCCTTCGGGAGCGGCACGCAGTATTTT. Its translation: CASSQAFGSGTQYF.

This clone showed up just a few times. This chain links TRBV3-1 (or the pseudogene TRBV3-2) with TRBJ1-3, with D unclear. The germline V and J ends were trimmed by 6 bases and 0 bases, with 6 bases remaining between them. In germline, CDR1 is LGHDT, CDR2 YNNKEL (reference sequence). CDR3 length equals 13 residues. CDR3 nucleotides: TGTGCCAGCAGTCTGAGCTCTGGAAACACCATATATTTT. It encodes CASSLSSGNTIYF.

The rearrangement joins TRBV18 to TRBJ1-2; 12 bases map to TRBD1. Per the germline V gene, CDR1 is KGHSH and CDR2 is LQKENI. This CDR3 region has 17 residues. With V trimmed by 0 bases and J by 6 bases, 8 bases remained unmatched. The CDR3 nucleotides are TGTGCCAGCTCACCACCGGGGACAGGGGGCCCAGTTAATGGCTACACCTTC. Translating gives CASSPPGTGGPVNGYTF.

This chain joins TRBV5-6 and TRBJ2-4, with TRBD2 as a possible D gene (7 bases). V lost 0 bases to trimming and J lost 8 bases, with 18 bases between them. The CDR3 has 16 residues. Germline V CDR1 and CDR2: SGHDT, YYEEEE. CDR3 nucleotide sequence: TGTGCCAGCAGCTTGGGCCCCGCGGGGGCCGGAGACATTCAGTACTTC. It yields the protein CASSLGPAGAGDIQYF.

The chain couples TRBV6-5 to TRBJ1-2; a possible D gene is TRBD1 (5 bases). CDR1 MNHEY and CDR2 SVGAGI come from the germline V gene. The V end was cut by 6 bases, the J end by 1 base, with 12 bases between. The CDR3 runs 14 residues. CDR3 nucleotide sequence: TGTGCCAGCAGCCCAGACAGATTTAACTATGGCTACACCTTC. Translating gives CASSPDRFNYGYTF.

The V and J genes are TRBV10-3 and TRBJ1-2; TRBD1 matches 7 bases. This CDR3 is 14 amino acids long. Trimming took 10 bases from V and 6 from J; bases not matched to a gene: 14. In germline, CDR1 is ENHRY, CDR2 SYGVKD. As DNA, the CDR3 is TGTGCCACTAGTGGGCCAGGGGGATCGGATGGCTACACCTTC. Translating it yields CATSGPGGSDGYTF.

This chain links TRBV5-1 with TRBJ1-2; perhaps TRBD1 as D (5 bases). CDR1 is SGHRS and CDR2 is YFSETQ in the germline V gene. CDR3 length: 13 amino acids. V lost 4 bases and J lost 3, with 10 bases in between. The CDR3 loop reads CASSPGHHYGYTF. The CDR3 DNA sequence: TGCGCCAGCAGCCCCGGACACCACTATGGCTACACCTTC.

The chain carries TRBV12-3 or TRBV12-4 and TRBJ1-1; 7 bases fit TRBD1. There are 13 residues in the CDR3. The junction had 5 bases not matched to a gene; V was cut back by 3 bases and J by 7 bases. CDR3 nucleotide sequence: TGTGCCAGCAGTTTGACAGGGTCCGGTGAAGCTTTCTTT. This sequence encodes CASSLTGSGEAFF.

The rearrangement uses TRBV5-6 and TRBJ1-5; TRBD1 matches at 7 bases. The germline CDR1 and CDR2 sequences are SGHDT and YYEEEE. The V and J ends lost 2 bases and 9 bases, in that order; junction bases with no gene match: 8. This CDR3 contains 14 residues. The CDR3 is CASSLNRGLRPQHF. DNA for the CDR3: TGTGCCAGCAGCTTAAACAGGGGTCTTAGGCCCCAGCATTTT.

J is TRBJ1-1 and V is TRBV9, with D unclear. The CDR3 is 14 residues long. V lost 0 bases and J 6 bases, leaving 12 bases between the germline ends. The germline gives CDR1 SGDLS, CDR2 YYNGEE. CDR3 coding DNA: TGTGCCAGCAGCGTAGAGGAGGGATGGGCTGAAGCTTTCTTT. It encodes CASSVEEGWAEAFF.

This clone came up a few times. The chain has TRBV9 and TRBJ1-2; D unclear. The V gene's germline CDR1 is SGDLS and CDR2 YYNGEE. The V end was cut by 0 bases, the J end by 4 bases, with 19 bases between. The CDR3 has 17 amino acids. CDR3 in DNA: TGTGCCAGCAGCGTAGTAAGTGGGAGAAAAGGGAGCTATGGCTACACCTTC. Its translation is CASSVVSGRKGSYGYTF.